This T cell receptor (beta chain) was documented in a study of cytomegalovirus exposure and HLA in healthy donors. The V end lost 3 bases, the J end lost 7 bases, and 13 bases lay between the germline ends. Germline V gene sequence: CDR1 LNHNV, CDR2 YYDKDF (reference sequence). This CDR3 is 14 amino acids long. General study results and limits: Presence/absence analyses took donor sequencing depth as roughly uniform. In a later analysis, HLA-C alleles had the fewest associated TCRs, DRB1 alleles the most. TCR beta V segments were, for the most part, productive about 90% or about 30% of the time in an earlier analysis.

This clone was counted only a few times. Its antigen is still unknown. The PCR used 60 Vbeta and 13 Jbeta primers. The repertoire was sequenced with immunoSEQ multiplex PCR; TCRdb's copy has only in-frame clones and lacks some. The sample consists of around 130,000 clones, 84% of them appearing once. The sequenced sample was PBMCs. The rearrangement links TRBV15 to TRBJ1-5; D may be TRBD1 (5 bases). This receptor was obtained from a woman aged 18-29 years in good health and CMV-seropositive. The CDR3 nucleotides read TGTGCCACCAGCAGGGGCAGGGAGGGACAGCCCCAGCATTTT. As protein: CATSRGREGQPQHF. The variable domain in full, completed from reference TRBV15 and TRBJ1-5, reads DAMVIQNPRYQVTQFGKPVTLSCSQTLNHNVMYWYQQKSSQAPKLLFHYYDKDFNNEADTPDNFQSRRPNTSFCFLDIRSPGLGDTAMYLCATSRGREGQPQHFGDGTRLSIL.